This TCR beta chain stems from a study of blood T cell repertoires in COVID-19. In the study overall: Some COVID-19 samples were acute and others convalescent; all came from the United States, Italy and Spain. Nucleic acid was either cDNA or gDNA, and it came from T cells, B-cell-depleted T cells, or PBMCs.

The assay was immunoSEQ multiplex PCR, and TCRdb's table has in-frame clones only and misses some. This sample has 180,000 or so clones; around 83% occur once, and the top ten carry roughly 7.3%. Per the germline V gene, CDR1 is LNHDA and CDR2 is SQIVND (reference sequence). This CDR3 comprises 16 residues. Deletions cut 5 bases from V and 6 bases from J, with 20 bases between. This chain uses TRBV19 with TRBJ2-1; D possibly corresponds to TRBD2 (6 bases). The sequenced material came from peripheral blood. The clonotype originates from a woman over 75 in a cohort sampled during active or convalescent COVID-19. In DNA, the CDR3 is TGTGCCAGTAGTGTCGGGGTTAGCGGCCCCTCCAATGAGCAGTTCTTC. It translates to CASSVGVSGPSNEQFF.